The table lists the clone carrying this TCR beta chain with a count of one. Clones were sequenced by immunoSEQ multiplex PCR, and TCRdb holds only the in-frame ones, with some missing. The sample yields roughly 200,000 clones, 86% seen once. These data originate in a study of blood T cell repertoires in COVID-19. The CDR3 length is 11 residues. The germline gives CDR1 DFQATT, CDR2 SNEGSKA (reference sequence). Trimming took off 6 bases at V and 5 bases at J, with 11 bases between the two ends. Sequenced input: PBMCs or T cells enriched from blood (not recorded which). This rearrangement joins TRBV20-1 to TRBJ2-7; no definite D call. This clonotype originated in a woman in her thirties or forties in a cohort exposed to, infected with or recovered from COVID-19 (not recorded which). The CDR3 DNA follows: TGCAGTGCCATAATAACAGACGAGCAGTACTTC. Encoded protein: CSAIITDEQYF.